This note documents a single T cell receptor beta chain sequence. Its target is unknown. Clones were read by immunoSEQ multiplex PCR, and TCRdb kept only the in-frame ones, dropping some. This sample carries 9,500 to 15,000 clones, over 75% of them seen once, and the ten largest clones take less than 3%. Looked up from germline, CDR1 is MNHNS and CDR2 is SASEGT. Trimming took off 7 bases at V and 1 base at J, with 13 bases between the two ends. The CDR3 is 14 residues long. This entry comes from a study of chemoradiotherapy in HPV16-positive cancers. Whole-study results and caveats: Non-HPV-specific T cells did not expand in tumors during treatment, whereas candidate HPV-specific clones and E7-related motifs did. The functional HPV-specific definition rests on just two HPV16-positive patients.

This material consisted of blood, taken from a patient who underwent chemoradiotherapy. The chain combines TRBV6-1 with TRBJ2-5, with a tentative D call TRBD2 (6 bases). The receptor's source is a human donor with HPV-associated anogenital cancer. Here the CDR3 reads CASKEGRVQETQYF. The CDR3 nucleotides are TGTGCCAGCAAGGAGGGGAGAGTCCAAGAGACCCAGTACTTC.